This T cell receptor beta chain was documented in a study of shared clonotypes between healthy human individuals. Repertoires were generated with immunoSEQ multiplex PCR, while TCRdb's copy carries only in-frame clones and drops some. The sample lists 2 million to 3 million clones; more than 85% were seen once. From germline, CDR1 is SGHRS and CDR2 YFSETQ. Unmatched junction bases numbered 4, after V lost 2 bases and J lost 4 bases. This CDR3 spans 17 amino acids. This clone was seen only once. This sequence joins TRBV5-1 and TRBJ2-1, with 15 bases identical to TRBD2. The receptor was derived from a man aged 18 to 29 in good health. Some clones in this sample may be carry-over from other donors' samples. Sequenced material: naive CD4+ T cells from PBMCs. Subset in this sample: CD45RA+ positively selected. The CDR3 DNA is TGCGCCAGCAGCTTAGGACTAGCGGGAGGGATTTACAATGAGCAGTTCTTC. This sequence encodes CASSLGLAGGIYNEQFF.